This T cell receptor (beta chain) came from a study of STAT5B mutations in CD4+ large granular lymphocyte leukemia. Assay used: immunoSEQ multiplex PCR; TCRdb lists only in-frame clones, some missing. This sample has 30,000 to 35,000 clones, with 88% found just once. Study-level results: Patient CD4-sorted repertoires stayed more clonal than healthy ones after leukemic-clone removal.

This CDR3 region has 14 residues. Germline loops: CDR1 SGHTA, CDR2 FQGNSA. V was clipped by 4 bases and J by 0 bases, with 10 bases between them. For this clone: The target antigen is unknown.

The chain combines TRBV7-2 with TRBJ2-7, with D possibly TRBD1 on 6 matching bases. The TCR originated in a human donor in good health. The sequenced material came from CD4+ T cells from blood buffy coats. The CDR3 DNA reads TGTGCCAGCAGCTCGCAAGGGGGCTCCTACGAGCAGTACTTC. It specifies CASSSQGGSYEQYF. The whole variable domain, remainder taken from reference TRBV7-2 and TRBJ2-7, is GAGVSQSPSNKVTEKGKDVELRCDPISGHTALYWYRQSLGQGLEFLIYFQGNSAPDKSGLPSDRFSAERTGGSVSTLTIQRTQQEDSAVYLCASSSQGGSYEQYFGPGTRLTVT.